Listed below are T cell receptor beta chains from one sample, sequenced in a study of shared clonotypes between healthy human individuals. Here immunoSEQ multiplex PCR was the method, and the copy in TCRdb shows in-frame clones only, minus some. Of hundreds of thousands of clones listed, 85% to 95% are singletons. The source material was naive CD8+ T cells sorted from blood. The receptors were sampled from a woman aged 30 to 39 in good health. CDR3s include the opening cysteine and the closing phenylalanine or tryptophan. D genes are given only for firm matches. Part of the rows lack a size; the others show once, few, many or a class for expanded clones.

V	D	J	size	CDR3	DNA
TRBV19	TRBD1	TRBJ1-5	.	CASSVDREGDQPQHF	TGTGCCAGTAGTGTGGACAGGGAGGGGGATCAGCCCCAGCATTTT
TRBV9	TRBD1	TRBJ1-1	.	CASSVGTGITEAFF	TGTGCCAGCAGCGTAGGGACAGGTATTACTGAAGCTTTCTTT
TRBV27	.	TRBJ2-1	.	CASSLWGDRQFF	TGTGCCAGCAGTTTATGGGGGGATAGGCAGTTCTTC
TRBV6-1	.	TRBJ1-1	.	CASSEELNTEAFF	TGTGCCAGCAGTGAGGAATTGAACACTGAAGCTTTCTTT
TRBV19	TRBD2	TRBJ2-7	.	CASSIGLAGGPNEQYF	TGTGCCAGTAGTATAGGGCTAGCGGGAGGGCCTAACGAGCAGTACTTC
TRBV30	TRBD1	TRBJ1-2	.	CAWSEIYRDSQNYGYTF	TGTGCCTGGAGTGAAATATACCGGGACAGCCAAAACTATGGCTACACCTTC
TRBV13	TRBD1	TRBJ1-4	.	CASSGIGQGPDDKFF	TGTGCCAGCAGCGGCATAGGACAGGGCCCAGATGATAAGTTTTTT
TRBV5-6	.	TRBJ2-7	.	CASSLEATHYEQYF	TGTGCCAGCAGCTTGGAGGCCACGCACTACGAGCAGTACTTC
TRBV11-2	.	TRBJ2-5	.	CASSLDPGETQYF	TGTGCCAGCAGCTTAGATCCGGGAGAGACCCAGTACTTC
TRBV28	.	TRBJ1-5	once	CASSFLGQNDQPQHF	TGTGCCAGCAGTTTCTTAGGACAGAACGATCAGCCCCAGCATTTT
TRBV7-9	.	TRBJ2-2	.	CASSSPPGLTGELFF	TGTGCCAGCAGCTCCCCCCCCGGACTCACCGGGGAGCTGTTTTTT
TRBV10-2	.	TRBJ1-5	.	CASSEDGNQPQHF	TGCGCCAGCAGTGAAGACGGAAATCAGCCCCAGCATTTT
TRBV4-1	.	TRBJ1-1	.	CASSPGPGTANTEAFF	TGCGCCAGCAGCCCGGGACCCGGGACGGCGAACACTGAAGCTTTCTTT
TRBV10-3	TRBD1	TRBJ1-3	.	CAISARQGTPSGNTIYF	TGTGCCATCAGTGCCCGACAGGGAACTCCCTCTGGAAACACCATATATTTT
TRBV28	TRBD1	TRBJ2-5	.	CASSGTGDQETQYF	TGTGCCAGCAGTGGGACAGGGGACCAAGAGACCCAGTACTTC
TRBV12-2	.	TRBJ2-7	once	CASLLLRDIRIYEQYF	TGTGCAAGCCTCCTACTGCGGGACATAAGGATTTACGAGCAGTACTTC
TRBV6-5	.	TRBJ2-1	.	CASSYGRPRDNEQFF	TGTGCCAGCAGTTACGGTCGCCCGAGGGACAATGAGCAGTTCTTC
TRBV27	.	TRBJ2-1	once	CASSFLPKANLDEQFF	TGTGCCAGCAGTTTTCTTCCAAAAGCAAATTTGGATGAGCAGTTCTTC
TRBV19	.	TRBJ2-2	.	CATTGGPFTGELFF	TGTGCCACAACAGGAGGGCCTTTCACCGGGGAGCTGTTTTTT
TRBV7-9	.	TRBJ1-2	.	CASSLVTGPGYTF	TGTGCCAGCAGCTTAGTGACAGGTCCTGGCTACACCTTC
TRBV4-2	.	TRBJ1-2	.	CASSQEDRDYGYTF	TGTGCCAGCAGCCAAGAGGACCGAGACTATGGCTACACCTTC
TRBV9	.	TRBJ2-3	.	CASSVERGDTQYF	TGTGCCAGCAGCGTAGAACGAGGAGATACGCAGTATTTT
TRBV2	.	TRBJ2-7	once	CASGPTGTPNYEQYF	TGTGCCAGCGGACCCACCGGGACTCCGAATTACGAGCAGTACTTC